This T cell receptor (beta chain) was recovered during a study of molecular identifiers for immune sequencing clone quantification (dated by TCRdb to 2016 to 2019). Notes on the research overall: In a replicate experiment, RNA from around 20,000 or 100,000 naive CD8 T cells was split into five aliquots, four of which were sequenced. This methods study benchmarked molecular-identifier clustering-based TCR repertoire sequencing (MIDCIRS) and TCR RNA copy counting, using CD8 T cells to do so. The full study reports these points: Identical TCR molecules sharing a barcode could cause highly expanded clone sizes to be underestimated. Modeling estimated about 3.3 recovered TCR RNA copies per cell, compared with roughly 10 by digital PCR, which implies 25% to 30% capture efficiency. Spiked-in Jurkat TCR RNA equivalent to a single cell was reported to be detectable even among approximately 1.1 million naive CD8 T cells. Clones above 20 RNA copies held over 99% of molecules in CMV-specific effector cells but under 1% in naive cells. When barcode sub-clustering was omitted, TCR diversity was inflated by chimeric consensus sequences, with chimeras reaching as high as 47%.

The method behind the library was PCR. The data were produced on an Illumina MiSeq. Total RNA was purified with the Qiagen AllPrep DNA/RNA kit. Reads from multiple sequencing runs of the same library were pooled before analysis. In the paper's pipeline: Only reads with exact TCR constant sequence were kept, trimmed to 150 nt, and grouped by their 12-nt molecular barcodes. Within each barcode group, reads were sub-clustered at a 15% Levenshtein threshold, and quality-weighted consensus sequences were built per RNA molecule. Non-functional sequences were removed, as were lower-count sequences one edit away from another. Based on a fit of two negative binomial distributions, barcode sub-clusters having less than 20% of the maximum read count were discarded. Starting from the raw public reads, TCRdb applied fastp trimming at Q25, assembled clones with MiXCR and retained in-frame beta chains. All rows with the same CDR3 protein become a single entry with the most common DNA and genes. The V and J calls were not made by the authors but by TCRdb's processing. This sample gives 15,000 to 20,000 distinct CDR3 sequences in total; 21% of them show up just once. Jointly, the top ten make up 5.5% to 7% of the sample.

This clonotype was found a few times. No antigen is known for it. No base qualities exist here, and no much larger clone lies one base off it. Naive CD8 T cells were FACS-sorted as CD8+CD4-CCR7+CD45RA+ on a BD FACSAria II into RLT Plus buffer. To compare sensitivity, a portion of the naive CD8 T cell RNA was divided evenly between MIDCIRS and a Smart-seq2-style 5'RACE protocol. CD8 T cells were enriched using RosetteSep CD8+ T Cell Enrichment Cocktail and Ficoll-Paque, and the enriched cells then underwent ACK red cell lysis. V lost 3 bases and J lost 1 base; the stretch between them is 14 bases long. CDR1 and CDR2 are read off the germline V gene as SGHRS and YFSETQ. The CDR3 covers 15 residues, taking in both the cysteine and the phenylalanine. Only CDR3 DNA is held: 45 bases, read in frame from base 1.

Here the chain combines TRBV5-1 and TRBJ2-7; the D segment could be TRBD2, given 5 matching bases. Sample: naive CD8+ T cells from blood, with Jurkat cell RNA spiked in. Reading the label with the study, this specimen's cell subset or site is: FACS-sorted CD8+CD4-CCR7+CD45RA+ naive T cells. The source is a human donor in good health. Some libraries in this study had Jurkat cell RNA spiked in. The nucleotide sequence reads TGCGCCAGCAGCTCCGAGGGAGTCCGTTCCTACGAGCAGTACTTC. It encodes CASSSEGVRSYEQYF.